The 5 T cell receptor beta chains reported below all come from one sample, sequenced in a study of T cells after yellow fever vaccination. Using its own MiXCR run on the 5' RACE reads, TCRdb lists one record per CDR3 protein. The table includes about 550,000 distinct CDR3 sequences, approximately 21% detected once. Specimen: PBMCs, collected 15 days after the yellow fever booster vaccination. Receptor source: a man younger than 45 who received the YFV17D yellow fever vaccine.

Concerning this clonotype: A much larger clone is a single base away; this may be a read error. The chain recombines TRBV7-9 with TRBJ2-1, with D unresolved. CDR1 and CDR2 (germline): SEHNR, FQNEAQ (reference sequence). The CDR3 is made up of 13 amino acids. In nucleotides, the CDR3 is TGTTCCAGCAGCGAACGGACCGACAATGAGCAGTTCTTC. Encoded protein: CSSSERTDNEQFF.

This clonotype was seen a handful of times. The CDR3, as DNA: TGTGCCTGGAGCGGTGGGGGCGCCATTTCCACCGGGGAGCTGTTTTTT. It translates to CAWSGGGAISTGELFF. The chain recombines TRBV30 with TRBJ2-2; weak D call: TRBD1 (6 bases). The CDR3 has 16 amino acids. Germline-derived CDR1 and CDR2 are GTSNPN and SVGIG (reference sequence). V lost 3 bases, J lost 4 bases, and 18 bases lay in between. Combining the CDR3 with reference TRBV30 and TRBJ2-2 gives the whole variable domain SQTIHQWPATLVQPVGSPLSLECTVEGTSNPNLYWYRQAAGRGLQLLFYSVGIGQISSEVPQNLSASRPQDRQFILSSKKLLLSDSGFYLCAWSGGGAISTGELFFGEGSRLTVL.

This clonotype was found a few times. The V gene is TRBV11-2, the J gene TRBJ2-7, with 7 bases aligning to TRBD2. The ends lost 1 base at V and 6 bases at J; junction bases unmatched: 12. Germline lookup yields CDR1 SGHAT and CDR2 FQNNGV. This CDR3 spans 16 amino acids. CDR3 sequence reads: CASSLVWRERAGEQYF. The CDR3 DNA is TGTGCCAGCAGCTTAGTCTGGCGGGAGCGAGCCGGCGAGCAGTACTTC.

This clonotype was counted between two and nine times. The genes are TRBV10-3 and TRBJ1-1; weak D call: TRBD1 (6 bases). The CDR3 covers 13 residues. Germline V gene sequence: CDR1 ENHRY, CDR2 SYGVKD. V lost 3 bases and J lost 5, with 10 bases in between. CDR3 in DNA: TGTGCCATCAGTGAACAGGGTGATACTGAAGCTTTCTTT. Protein sequence: CAISEQGDTEAFF.

This clonotype was counted a few times. V gene TRBV11-1 combines with J gene TRBJ1-2; no clear D gene. The V end lost 3 bases, the J end lost 0 bases, and 11 bases lay between the germline ends. The germline gives CDR1 SGHAT, CDR2 FQDESV (reference sequence). The CDR3 has 15 amino acids. The CDR3: CASSFTDQANYGYTF. The CDR3 nucleotides are TGTGCCAGCAGCTTTACGGATCAAGCTAACTATGGCTACACCTTC.